Listed below are T cell receptor beta chains from one sample, sequenced in a study of T cells after yellow fever vaccination. Via MiXCR, TCRdb re-called the 5' RACE reads, giving one row per CDR3 protein. This table holds fewer than 650,000 distinct CDR3 sequences, roughly 22% found once. The sequencing used PBMCs, collected 21 days after the first yellow fever vaccination. The receptors stem from a man younger than 35 who received the YFV17D yellow fever vaccine. Both conserved end residues are part of each CDR3. The order of the fields is V gene, clone size, D gene, J gene, CDR3 DNA, CDR3 protein. The D gene is left open where the match is weak. Clone size is given for some rows only: seen once, a few or many times, or a class if the clone is expanded.

v_call: TRBV20-1
clone_size: few
d_call: TRBD1
j_call: TRBJ1-1
cdr3_nt: TGCAGTGCTCTCTTAGGGGGCTTAAGTAGCACTGAAGCTTTCTTT
cdr3_aa: CSALLGGLSSTEAFF

v_call: TRBV25-1
clone_size: few
d_call: TRBD1
j_call: TRBJ1-5
cdr3_nt: TGTGCCAGCAGTGGTTACGGGACAGGGGGCAATCAGCCCCAGCATTTT
cdr3_aa: CASSGYGTGGNQPQHF

v_call: TRBV7-9
clone_size: few
d_call: .
j_call: TRBJ1-3
cdr3_nt: TGTGCCAGCAGCCCTAACACGTACACCATATATTTT
cdr3_aa: CASSPNTYTIYF

v_call: TRBV4-3
clone_size: .
d_call: .
j_call: TRBJ2-3
cdr3_nt: TGCGCCAGCAGCCAAGATTCAGGGGATAGCACAGATACGCAGTATTTT
cdr3_aa: CASSQDSGDSTDTQYF

v_call: TRBV5-1
clone_size: many
d_call: TRBD1
j_call: TRBJ1-1
cdr3_nt: TGCGCCAGCAGCCCCCAGACAGGGCGAAACACTGAAGCTTTCTTT
cdr3_aa: CASSPQTGRNTEAFF

v_call: TRBV12-3/TRBV12-4
clone_size: few
d_call: .
j_call: TRBJ1-5
cdr3_nt: TGTGCCAGTACGGGGGGCGCTGGTCAGCCCCAGCATTTT
cdr3_aa: CASTGGAGQPQHF

v_call: TRBV6-1
clone_size: .
d_call: TRBD1
j_call: TRBJ2-1
cdr3_nt: TGTGCCAGCAGCCAACTCGGGACAGGGAAAGCCAATGAGCAGTTCTTC
cdr3_aa: CASSQLGTGKANEQFF

v_call: TRBV25-1
clone_size: .
d_call: .
j_call: TRBJ1-1
cdr3_nt: TGTGCCAGCAGTGAATCTTGGACGCCGAACACTGAAGCTTTCTTT
cdr3_aa: CASSESWTPNTEAFF

v_call: TRBV29-1
clone_size: few
d_call: TRBD2
j_call: TRBJ2-3
cdr3_nt: TGCAGCGTTACGACTAGCGGGGGGCACCCTACAGATACGCAGTATTTT
cdr3_aa: CSVTTSGGHPTDTQYF

v_call: TRBV5-6
clone_size: .
d_call: TRBD2
j_call: TRBJ2-5
cdr3_nt: TGTGCCAGCAGCTTGGCAGTGGTAGCGGGGGGAAAGACCCAGTACTTC
cdr3_aa: CASSLAVVAGGKTQYF

v_call: TRBV6-5
clone_size: .
d_call: TRBD2
j_call: TRBJ2-5
cdr3_nt: TGTGCCAGCAGTTACCTAGCGGGGGGGCCGGGGACCCAGTACTTC
cdr3_aa: CASSYLAGGPGTQYF

v_call: TRBV6-2/TRBV6-3
clone_size: few
d_call: .
j_call: TRBJ1-2
cdr3_nt: TGTGCCAGCAGTTACTCGAGGCACAGGACGGAACATCCGGGGTGGTATGGCTACACCTTC
cdr3_aa: CASSYSRHRTEHPGWYGYTF

v_call: TRBV10-3
clone_size: .
d_call: .
j_call: TRBJ2-3
cdr3_nt: TGTGCCACTAGGGGTGAGAAGATCACAGATACGCAGTATTTT
cdr3_aa: CATRGEKITDTQYF

v_call: TRBV25-1
clone_size: .
d_call: .
j_call: TRBJ2-6
cdr3_nt: TGTGCCAGCAGTCGAGTGAAATCTGGGGCCAACGTCCTGACTTTC
cdr3_aa: CASSRVKSGANVLTF

v_call: TRBV7-6
clone_size: few
d_call: .
j_call: TRBJ2-3
cdr3_nt: TGTGCCAGCAGGAAGGGCGCGGTCCCCACAGATACGCAGTATTTT
cdr3_aa: CASRKGAVPTDTQYF

v_call: TRBV5-1
clone_size: few
d_call: .
j_call: TRBJ2-1
cdr3_nt: TGCGCCAGCAGCTTTTTACCCTCGGGGGACAATGAGCAGTTCTTC
cdr3_aa: CASSFLPSGDNEQFF

v_call: TRBV4-3
clone_size: many
d_call: .
j_call: TRBJ2-4
cdr3_nt: TGCGCCAGCAGCCAAGAAACTGTACCTAAAGCCAAAAACATTCAGTACTTC
cdr3_aa: CASSQETVPKAKNIQYF

v_call: TRBV19
clone_size: .
d_call: TRBD1
j_call: TRBJ2-7
cdr3_nt: TGTGCCAGTAGTATAGGGGGACAGCTCTACGAGCAGTACTTC
cdr3_aa: CASSIGGQLYEQYF

v_call: TRBV5-1
clone_size: .
d_call: TRBD1
j_call: TRBJ1-3
cdr3_nt: TGCGCCAGCAGCACGACAGGGGGAGCAAACACCATATATTTT
cdr3_aa: CASSTTGGANTIYF

v_call: TRBV9
clone_size: .
d_call: TRBD1
j_call: TRBJ1-1
cdr3_nt: TGTGCCAGCAGCGCCCTCGGACAGGGGGCCGAGAGTGCTTTCTTT
cdr3_aa: CASSALGQGAESAFF

v_call: TRBV18
clone_size: many
d_call: TRBD1
j_call: TRBJ2-7
cdr3_nt: TGTGCCAGCTCACCAAGGGACAGCTACGAGCAGTACTTC
cdr3_aa: CASSPRDSYEQYF

v_call: TRBV7-9
clone_size: .
d_call: .
j_call: TRBJ1-6
cdr3_nt: TGTGCCAGCAGCTTAGCCAGGGTAGTTTCACCCCTCCACTTT
cdr3_aa: CASSLARVVSPLHF

v_call: TRBV12-3/TRBV12-4
clone_size: .
d_call: .
j_call: TRBJ1-1
cdr3_nt: TGTGCCAGCAGTTTGTCAGTTATGGCTTTCTTT
cdr3_aa: CASSLSVMAFF

v_call: TRBV19
clone_size: .
d_call: .
j_call: TRBJ2-1
cdr3_nt: TGTGCCAGTAGTATCCCGGTTTTGAGTGGGGAGCAGTTCTTC
cdr3_aa: CASSIPVLSGEQFF

v_call: TRBV7-9
clone_size: .
d_call: .
j_call: TRBJ2-7
cdr3_nt: TGTGCCAGCAGCTTATCCCAGGACAGCTCCTACGAGCAGTACTTC
cdr3_aa: CASSLSQDSSYEQYF

v_call: TRBV5-6
clone_size: many
d_call: TRBD2
j_call: TRBJ2-1
cdr3_nt: TGTGCCGGAACTAGCGGGGGCCCTTTCTCCTACAATGAGCAGTTCTTC
cdr3_aa: CAGTSGGPFSYNEQFF

v_call: TRBV20-1
clone_size: .
d_call: TRBD2
j_call: TRBJ2-3
cdr3_nt: TGCAGTGCTCCACGGGCGGGGGGCACAGATACGCAGTATTTT
cdr3_aa: CSAPRAGGTDTQYF